This TCR beta chain emerged from a study of regulatory T cells in long-lasting Graves disease. This CDR3 spans 12 amino acids. Germline V gene sequence: CDR1 MNHNS, CDR2 SASEGT. Trimming removed 10 bases from V and 5 bases from J; junction bases left unmatched: 6. This clonotype was recorded a few times. As for time point: newly diagnosed GD, antithyroid drugs for less than 3 months. Preparation of the TCR library used RNA extracted from PBMCs. In building TCR beta libraries, iRepertoire HTBI primers were used together with Arm-PCR of CDR3 regions. MiXCR was run by TCRdb on the multiplex PCR reads, yielding one entry per CDR3 protein. The repertoire holds about 620,000 distinct CDR3 sequences, with approximately 15% as singletons. This sample was shared with a second study, whose subject was T cells in Graves' hyperthyroidism and ophthalmopathy.

This chain uses TRBV6-1 with TRBJ1-1, with 8 bases lining up with TRBD1. Sample: peripheral blood mononuclear cells (PBMCs), taken at new diagnosis, from a patient treated with antithyroid drugs. This TCR came from a woman in her thirties with Graves disease. CDR3 residues: CATQGARTEAFF. The DNA of the CDR3 is TGTGCCACTCAGGGGGCACGGACTGAAGCTTTCTTT.